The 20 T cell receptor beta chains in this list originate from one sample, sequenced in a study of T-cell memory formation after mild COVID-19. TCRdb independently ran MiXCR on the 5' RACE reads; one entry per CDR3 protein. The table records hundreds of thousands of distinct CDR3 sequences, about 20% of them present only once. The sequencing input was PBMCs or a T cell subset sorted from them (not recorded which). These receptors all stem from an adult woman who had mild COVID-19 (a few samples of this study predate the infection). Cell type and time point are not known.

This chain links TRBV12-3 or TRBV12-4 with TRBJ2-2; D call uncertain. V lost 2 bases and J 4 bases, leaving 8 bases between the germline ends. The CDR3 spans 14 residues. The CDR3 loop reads CASSLTESTGELFF. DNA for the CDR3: TGTGCCAGCAGTTTAACAGAGTCCACCGGGGAGCTGTTTTTT.

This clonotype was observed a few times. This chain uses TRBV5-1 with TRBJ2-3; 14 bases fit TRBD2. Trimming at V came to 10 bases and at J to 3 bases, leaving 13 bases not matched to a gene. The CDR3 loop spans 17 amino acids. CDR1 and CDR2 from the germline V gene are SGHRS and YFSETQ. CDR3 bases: TGCGCCCGATTATCCAGACTAGCGGGAGGGCCAACAGATACGCAGTATTTT. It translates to CARLSRLAGGPTDTQYF.

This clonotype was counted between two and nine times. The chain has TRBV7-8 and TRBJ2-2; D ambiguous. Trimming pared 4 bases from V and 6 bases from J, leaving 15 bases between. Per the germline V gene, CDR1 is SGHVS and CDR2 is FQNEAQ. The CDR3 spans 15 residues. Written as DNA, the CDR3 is TGTGCCAGCAGCTCTGGATCCCTTGTAGCCGGGGAGCTGTTTTTT. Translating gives CASSSGSLVAGELFF. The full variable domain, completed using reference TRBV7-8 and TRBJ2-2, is GAGVSQSPRYKVAKRGQDVALRCDPISGHVSLFWYQQALGQGPEFLTYFQNEAQLDKSGLPSDRFFAERPEGSVSTLKIQRTQQEDSAVYLCASSSGSLVAGELFFGEGSRLTVL.

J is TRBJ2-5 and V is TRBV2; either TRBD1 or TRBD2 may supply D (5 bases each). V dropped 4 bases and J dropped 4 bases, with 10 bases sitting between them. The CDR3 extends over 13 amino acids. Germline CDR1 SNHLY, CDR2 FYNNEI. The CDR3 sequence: CASSGGSGETQYF. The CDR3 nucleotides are TGTGCCAGCAGTGGGGGGAGTGGAGAGACCCAGTACTTC.

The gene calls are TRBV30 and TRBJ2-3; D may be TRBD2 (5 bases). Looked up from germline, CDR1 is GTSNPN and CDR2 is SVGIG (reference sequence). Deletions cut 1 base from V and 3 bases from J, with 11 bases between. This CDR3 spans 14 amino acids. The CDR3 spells CAWSGPTITDTQYF. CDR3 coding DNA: TGTGCCTGGAGTGGACCGACTATAACAGATACGCAGTATTTT.

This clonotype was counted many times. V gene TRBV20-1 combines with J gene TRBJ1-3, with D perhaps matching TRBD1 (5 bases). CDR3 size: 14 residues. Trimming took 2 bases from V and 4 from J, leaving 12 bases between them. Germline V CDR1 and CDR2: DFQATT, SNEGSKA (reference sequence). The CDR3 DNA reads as TGCAGTGCTAGAATCGGACATGGAGGAAACACCATATATTTT. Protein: CSARIGHGGNTIYF.

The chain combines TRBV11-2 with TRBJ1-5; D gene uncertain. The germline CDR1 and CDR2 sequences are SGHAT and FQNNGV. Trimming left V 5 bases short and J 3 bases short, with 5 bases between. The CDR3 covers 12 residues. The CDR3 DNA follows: TGTGCCAGCAGCCACAACAATCAGCCCCAGCATTTT. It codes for CASSHNNQPQHF.

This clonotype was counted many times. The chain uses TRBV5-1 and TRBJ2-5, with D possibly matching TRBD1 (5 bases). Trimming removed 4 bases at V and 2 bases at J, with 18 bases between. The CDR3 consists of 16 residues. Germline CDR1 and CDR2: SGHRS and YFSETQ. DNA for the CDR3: TGCGCCAGCAGCGATATAGGGGTCATCGGGCAAGAGACCCAGTACTTC. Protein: CASSDIGVIGQETQYF.

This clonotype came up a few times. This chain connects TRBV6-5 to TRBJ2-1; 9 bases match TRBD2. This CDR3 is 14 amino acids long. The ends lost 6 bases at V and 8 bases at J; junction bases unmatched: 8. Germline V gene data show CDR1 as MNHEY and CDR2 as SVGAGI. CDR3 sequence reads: CASSAGGEGDEQFF. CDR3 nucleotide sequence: TGTGCCAGCAGCGCGGGAGGGGAGGGGGATGAGCAGTTCTTC.

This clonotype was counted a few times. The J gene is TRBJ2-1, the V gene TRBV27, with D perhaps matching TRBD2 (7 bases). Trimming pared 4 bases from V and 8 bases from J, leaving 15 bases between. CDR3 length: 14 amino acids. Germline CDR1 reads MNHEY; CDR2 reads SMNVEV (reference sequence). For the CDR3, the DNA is TGTGCCAGCAGTTGGGAGGGGGGGCCCTATGAGCAGTTCTTC. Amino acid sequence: CASSWEGGPYEQFF.

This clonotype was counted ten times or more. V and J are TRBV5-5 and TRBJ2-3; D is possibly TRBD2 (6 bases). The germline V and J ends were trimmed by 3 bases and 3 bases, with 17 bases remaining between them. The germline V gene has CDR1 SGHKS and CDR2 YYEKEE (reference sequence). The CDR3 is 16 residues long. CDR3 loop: CASSSHGLARTDTQYF. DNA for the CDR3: TGTGCCAGCAGCTCCCACGGGCTAGCGAGGACAGATACGCAGTATTTT.

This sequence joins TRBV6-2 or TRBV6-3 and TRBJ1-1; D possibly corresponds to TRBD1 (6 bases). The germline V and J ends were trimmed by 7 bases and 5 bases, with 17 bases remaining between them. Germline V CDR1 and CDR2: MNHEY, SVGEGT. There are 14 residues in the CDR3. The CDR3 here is CASNASPGTTEAFF. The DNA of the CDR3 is TGTGCCAGCAATGCCTCCCCAGGGACAACTGAAGCTTTCTTT.

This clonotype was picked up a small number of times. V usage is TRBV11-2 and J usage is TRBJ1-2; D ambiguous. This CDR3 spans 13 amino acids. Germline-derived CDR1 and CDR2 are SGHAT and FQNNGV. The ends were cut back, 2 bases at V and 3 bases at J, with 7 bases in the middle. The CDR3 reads CASSLHGDYGYTF. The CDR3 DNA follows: TGTGCCAGCAGCTTACACGGGGACTATGGCTACACCTTC.

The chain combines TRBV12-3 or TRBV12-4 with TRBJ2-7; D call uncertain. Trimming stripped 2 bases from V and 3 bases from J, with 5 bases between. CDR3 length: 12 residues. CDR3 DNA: TGTGCCAGCAGTTTATACAACTACGAGCAGTACTTC. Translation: CASSLYNYEQYF.

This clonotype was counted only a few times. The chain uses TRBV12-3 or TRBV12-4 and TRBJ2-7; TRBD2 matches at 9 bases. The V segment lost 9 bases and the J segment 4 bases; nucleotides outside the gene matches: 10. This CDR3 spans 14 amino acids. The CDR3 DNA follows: TGTGCCAGTAGTGGGGGACTAGCAAGATACGAGCAGTACTTC. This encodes CASSGGLARYEQYF.

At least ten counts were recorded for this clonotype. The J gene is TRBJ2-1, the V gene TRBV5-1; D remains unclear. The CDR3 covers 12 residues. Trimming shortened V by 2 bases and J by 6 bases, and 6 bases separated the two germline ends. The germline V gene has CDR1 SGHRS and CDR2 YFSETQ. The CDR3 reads CASSFSTNEQFF. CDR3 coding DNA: TGCGCCAGCAGCTTCAGTACCAATGAGCAGTTCTTC.

CDR3 nucleotides: TGTGCCACCAGCAGAAGACAGGGTCTGATGGACTATGGCTACACCTTC. Its translation: CATSRRQGLMDYGYTF. This chain joins TRBV15 and TRBJ1-2; 7 bases line up with TRBD1. Per the germline V gene, CDR1 is LNHNV and CDR2 is YYDKDF (reference sequence). The trim removed 2 bases at V and 3 bases at J, leaving 9 bases unmatched. This CDR3 spans 16 amino acids.

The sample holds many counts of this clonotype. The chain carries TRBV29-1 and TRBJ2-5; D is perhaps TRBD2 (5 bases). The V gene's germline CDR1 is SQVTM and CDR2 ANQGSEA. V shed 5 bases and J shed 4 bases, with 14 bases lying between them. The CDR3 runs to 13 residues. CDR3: CSVRTAGGETQYF. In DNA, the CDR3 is TGCAGCGTTCGGACTGCAGGTGGAGAGACCCAGTACTTC.

The CDR3 sequence is CSARPHTGELFF. The CDR3 region has the DNA TGCAGCGCCCGTCCTCACACCGGGGAGCTGTTTTTT. The chain joins TRBV29-1 to TRBJ2-2; D gene uncertain. CDR3 length equals 12 residues. Trimming removed 7 bases at V and 3 bases at J, with 9 bases between. The germline V gene encodes CDR1 SQVTM and CDR2 ANQGSEA.

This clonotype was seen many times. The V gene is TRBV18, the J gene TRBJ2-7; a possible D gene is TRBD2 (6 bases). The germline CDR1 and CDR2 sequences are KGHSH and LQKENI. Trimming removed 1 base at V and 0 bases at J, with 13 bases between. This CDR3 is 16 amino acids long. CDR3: CASSPRAGIDSYEQYF. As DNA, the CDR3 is TGTGCCAGCTCACCACGGGCGGGAATCGACTCCTACGAGCAGTACTTC.